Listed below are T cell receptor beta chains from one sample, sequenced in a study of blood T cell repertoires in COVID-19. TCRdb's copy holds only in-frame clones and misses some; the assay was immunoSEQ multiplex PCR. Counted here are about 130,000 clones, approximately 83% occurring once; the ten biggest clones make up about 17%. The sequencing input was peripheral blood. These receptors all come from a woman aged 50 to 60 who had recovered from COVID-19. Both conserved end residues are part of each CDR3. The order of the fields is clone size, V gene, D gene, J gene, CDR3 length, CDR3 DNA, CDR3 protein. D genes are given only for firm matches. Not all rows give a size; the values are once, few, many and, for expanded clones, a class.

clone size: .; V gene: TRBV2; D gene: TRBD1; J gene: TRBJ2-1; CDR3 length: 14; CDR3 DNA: TGTGCCAGTGCCCCCGGGACAGGGGGGCATGAGCAGTTCTTC; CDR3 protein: CASAPGTGGHEQFF
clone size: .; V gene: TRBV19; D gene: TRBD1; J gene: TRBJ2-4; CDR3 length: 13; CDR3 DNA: TGTGCCAGTAGCCCTAAGGCAGGGGGCATTCAGTACTTC; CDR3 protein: CASSPKAGGIQYF
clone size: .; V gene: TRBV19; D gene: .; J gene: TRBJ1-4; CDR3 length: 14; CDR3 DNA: TGTGCCAGTAGTATTGGGGGGGACGAAGAAAAACTGTTTTTT; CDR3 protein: CASSIGGDEEKLFF
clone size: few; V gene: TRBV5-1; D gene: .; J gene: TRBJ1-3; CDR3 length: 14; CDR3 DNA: TGCGCCAGCAGCTTACAAAGCTCTGGAAACACCATATATTTT; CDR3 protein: CASSLQSSGNTIYF
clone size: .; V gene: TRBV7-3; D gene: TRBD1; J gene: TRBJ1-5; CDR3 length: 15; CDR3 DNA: TGTGCCAGCAGCCCGACGGGACAGGGAAATCAGCCCCAGCATTTT; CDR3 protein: CASSPTGQGNQPQHF
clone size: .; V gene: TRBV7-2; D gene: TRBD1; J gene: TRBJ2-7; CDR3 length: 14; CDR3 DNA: TGTGCCAGCAGCCTAAGACAGGGGGTATACGAGCAGTACTTC; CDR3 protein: CASSLRQGVYEQYF
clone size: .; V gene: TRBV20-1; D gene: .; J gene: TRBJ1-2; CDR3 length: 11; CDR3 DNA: TGCAGTGCTCCATCGGGAGGAACCTACACCTTC; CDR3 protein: CSAPSGGTYTF
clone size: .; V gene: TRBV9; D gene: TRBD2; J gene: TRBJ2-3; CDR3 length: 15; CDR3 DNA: TGTGCCAGCAGTCATACTAGCGGGAGCACAGATACGCAGTATTTT; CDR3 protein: CASSHTSGSTDTQYF
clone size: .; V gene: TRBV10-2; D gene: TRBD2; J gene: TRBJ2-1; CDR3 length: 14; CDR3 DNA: TGCGCCAGCAGGGGGACTAGCGGGGGTCATGAGCAGTTCTTC; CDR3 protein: CASRGTSGGHEQFF
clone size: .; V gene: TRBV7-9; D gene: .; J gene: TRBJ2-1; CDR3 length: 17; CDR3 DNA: TGTGCCAGCAGCTTAGACGGGGAGTGGGGTGTCCACAATGAGCAGTTCTTC; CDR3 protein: CASSLDGEWGVHNEQFF
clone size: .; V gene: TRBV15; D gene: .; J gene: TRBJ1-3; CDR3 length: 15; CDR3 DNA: TGTGCCACCAGCAGAACGGCAGGGGTCGGAAACACCATATATTTT; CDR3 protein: CATSRTAGVGNTIYF
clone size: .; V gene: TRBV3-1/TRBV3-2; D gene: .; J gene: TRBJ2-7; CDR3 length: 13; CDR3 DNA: TGTGCCAGCAGCCAAGGGAGTGGGAGCGAGCAGTACTTC; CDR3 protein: CASSQGSGSEQYF
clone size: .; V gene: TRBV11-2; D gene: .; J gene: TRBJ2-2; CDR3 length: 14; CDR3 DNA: TGTGCCAGCAGCCCAGGGACGAACACCGGGGAGCTGTTTTTT; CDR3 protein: CASSPGTNTGELFF
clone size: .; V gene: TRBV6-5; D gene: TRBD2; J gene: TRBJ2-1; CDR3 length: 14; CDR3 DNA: TGTGCCAGCGTTGAACGGGGGGGCTTCAATGAGCAGTTCTTC; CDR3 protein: CASVERGGFNEQFF
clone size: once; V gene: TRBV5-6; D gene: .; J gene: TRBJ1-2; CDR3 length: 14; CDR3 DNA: TGTGCCAGCAGCTTTGTGCAGGGGAACTATGGCTACACCTTC; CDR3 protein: CASSFVQGNYGYTF
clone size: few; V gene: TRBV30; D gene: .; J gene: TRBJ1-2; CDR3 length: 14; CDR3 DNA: TGTGCCTGGAGTTGGGGGGGGCTGAGTAATGGCTACACCTTC; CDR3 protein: CAWSWGGLSNGYTF
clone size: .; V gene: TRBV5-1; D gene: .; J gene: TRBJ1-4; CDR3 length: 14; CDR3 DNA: TGCGCCAGCAGCTTGGAGTCACAGGGAACGGAACTGTTTTTT; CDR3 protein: CASSLESQGTELFF
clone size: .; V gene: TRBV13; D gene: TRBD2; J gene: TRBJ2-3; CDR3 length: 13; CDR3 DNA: TGTGCCAGCCAAAGAGCGGGAGAGGGTACGCAGTATTTT; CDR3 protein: CASQRAGEGTQYF
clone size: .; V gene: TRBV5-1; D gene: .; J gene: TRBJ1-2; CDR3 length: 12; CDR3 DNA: TGCGCCAGCAGCTTGGATAGGGGAGGCTACACCTTC; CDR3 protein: CASSLDRGGYTF
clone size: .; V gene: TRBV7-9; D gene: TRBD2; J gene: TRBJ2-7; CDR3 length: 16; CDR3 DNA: TGTGCCAGCAGCAAAGGACTGGGCGGGAGACTCTACGAGCAGTACTTC; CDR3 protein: CASSKGLGGRLYEQYF
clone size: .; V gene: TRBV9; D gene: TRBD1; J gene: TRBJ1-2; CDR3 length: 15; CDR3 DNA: TGTGCCAGCAGCGGCCAGACAGGGATTAGGTATGGCTACACCTTC; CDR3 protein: CASSGQTGIRYGYTF
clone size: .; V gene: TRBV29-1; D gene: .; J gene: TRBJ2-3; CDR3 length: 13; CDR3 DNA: TGCAGCGTTGAAGACAGGAGCACAGATACGCAGTATTTT; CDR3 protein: CSVEDRSTDTQYF
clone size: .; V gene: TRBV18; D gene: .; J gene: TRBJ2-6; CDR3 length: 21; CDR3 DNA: TGTGCCAGCTCAGGGATCGCCTCTGATCTCTCAGAGGAGGCTGGGGCCAACGTCCTGACTTTC; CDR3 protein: CASSGIASDLSEEAGANVLTF
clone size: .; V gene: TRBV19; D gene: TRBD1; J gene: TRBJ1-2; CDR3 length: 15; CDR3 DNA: TGTGCCAGTAGTATAGATCGCGGGACAGGGGACGGCTACACCTTC; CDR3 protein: CASSIDRGTGDGYTF
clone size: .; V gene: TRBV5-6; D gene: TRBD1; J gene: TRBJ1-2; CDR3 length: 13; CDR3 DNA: TGTGCCAGCAGCCGTGACAGGGTATATGGCTACACCTTC; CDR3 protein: CASSRDRVYGYTF
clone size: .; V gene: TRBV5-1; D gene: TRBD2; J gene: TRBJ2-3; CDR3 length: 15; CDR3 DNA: TGCGCCAGCTCAATAGCGGGAATTGACACAGATACGCAGTATTTT; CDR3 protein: CASSIAGIDTDTQYF
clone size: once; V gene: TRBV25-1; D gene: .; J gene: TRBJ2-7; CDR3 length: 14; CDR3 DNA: TGTGCCAGCAGTGAATCGCGGGGCTCCTACGAGCAGTACTTC; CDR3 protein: CASSESRGSYEQYF
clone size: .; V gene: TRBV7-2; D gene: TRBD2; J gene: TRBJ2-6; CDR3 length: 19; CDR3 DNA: TGTGCCAGCAGCTTAGTGACTAGCGGGGCGCGATCTGGGGCCAACGTCCTGACTTTC; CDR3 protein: CASSLVTSGARSGANVLTF
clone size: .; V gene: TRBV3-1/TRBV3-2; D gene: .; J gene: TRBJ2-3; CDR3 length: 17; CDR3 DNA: TGTGCCAGCAGCCAAGTAATGGGCCCGCGAGGGACAGATACGCAGTATTTT; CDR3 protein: CASSQVMGPRGTDTQYF
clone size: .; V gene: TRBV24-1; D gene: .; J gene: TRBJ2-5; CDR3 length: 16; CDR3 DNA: TGTGCCACCAGTGAAACTATAAAGGGGGACCAAGAGACCCAGTACTTC; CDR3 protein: CATSETIKGDQETQYF
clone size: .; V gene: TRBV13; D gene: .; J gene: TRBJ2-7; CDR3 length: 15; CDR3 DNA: TGTGCCAGCAGCTTGGGGGGCACGGGGGGATTCGAGCAGTACTTC; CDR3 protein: CASSLGGTGGFEQYF
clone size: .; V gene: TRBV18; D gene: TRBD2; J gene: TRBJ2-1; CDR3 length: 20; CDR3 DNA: TGTGCCAGCTCACCCGAAAGGGGACTAGCGGAGGCTTATACCTACAATGAGCAGTTCTTC; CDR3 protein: CASSPERGLAEAYTYNEQFF
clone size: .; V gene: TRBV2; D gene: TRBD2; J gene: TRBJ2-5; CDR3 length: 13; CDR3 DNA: TGTGCCAGCAACCGACTAGCGGAAGAGACCCAGTACTTC; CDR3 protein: CASNRLAEETQYF
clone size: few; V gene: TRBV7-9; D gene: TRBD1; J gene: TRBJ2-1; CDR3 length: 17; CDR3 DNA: TGTGCCAGCAGCTTAATTGTTGGGACAGAGCCCATTTATGGGCAGTTCTTC; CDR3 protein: CASSLIVGTEPIYGQFF
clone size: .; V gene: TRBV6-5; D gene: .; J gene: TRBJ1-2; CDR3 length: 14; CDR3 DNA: TGTGCCAGCAGTTACTTTGCAGCAGGCTATGGCTACACCTTC; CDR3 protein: CASSYFAAGYGYTF
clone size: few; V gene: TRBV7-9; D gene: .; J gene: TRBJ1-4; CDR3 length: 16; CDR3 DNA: TGTGCCAGCAGCTTTCGGCAGGTTGGAACTAATGAAAAACTGTTTTTT; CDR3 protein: CASSFRQVGTNEKLFF
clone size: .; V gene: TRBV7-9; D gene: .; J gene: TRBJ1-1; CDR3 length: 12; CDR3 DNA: TGTGCCAGCAGCCGCGGGGGGCTGGAAGCTTTCTTT; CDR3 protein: CASSRGGLEAFF
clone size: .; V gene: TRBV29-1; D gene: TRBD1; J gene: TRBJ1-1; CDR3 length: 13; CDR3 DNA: TGCAGCGTTGAGGGTGGGACACTCAGGGGGGCTTTCTTT; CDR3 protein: CSVEGGTLRGAFF
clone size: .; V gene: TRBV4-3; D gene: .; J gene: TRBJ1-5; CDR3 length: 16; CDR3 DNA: TGCGCCAGCAGCCTAGACGCTAGACGCGGCCGGGAGCCCCAGCATTTT; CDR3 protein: CASSLDARRGREPQHF
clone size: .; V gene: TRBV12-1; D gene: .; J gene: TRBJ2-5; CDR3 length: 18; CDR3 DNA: TGTGCCAGCAGCTCCCGACACACTAGCGAGAGGTACCAAGAGACCCAGTACTTC; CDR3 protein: CASSSRHTSERYQETQYF
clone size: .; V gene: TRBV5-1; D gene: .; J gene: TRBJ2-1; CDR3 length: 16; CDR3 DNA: TGCGCCAGCAGCTTGGCCGGAGGTGCGTCCTACAATGAGCAGTTCTTC; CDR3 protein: CASSLAGGASYNEQFF